The T cell receptor (beta chain) described here comes from a study of blood T cells in healthy people across ages. The overall study: T cells yielded about one barcoded beta molecule per two cells through template switching.

With regard to this clonotype: Its target is unknown.

Combining a sample-barcoded 5' primer with a J-beta primer mix, a second PCR ran for 7 to 11 cycles. Via MiXCR, TCRdb re-called the 5' RACE reads, giving one row per CDR3 protein. The sample carries approximately 1.5 million distinct CDR3 sequences, roughly 32% recorded once. Each donor gave approximately 9.5 milliliters of peripheral blood. General study results and limits: The study could not conclusively compare naive and antigen-experienced cells, given its unsorted PBMCs. The recorded TCR beta diversity per million T cells decreased in a roughly linear manner with age.

The germline CDR1 and CDR2 sequences are SGHVS and FQNEAQ. The CDR3 runs 15 residues. The V and J ends lost 4 bases and 5 bases respectively, with 15 bases between them. This rearrangement joins TRBV7-8 to TRBJ2-1; D perhaps matches TRBD2 (5 bases). The origin of this receptor is a woman younger than 45 in good health. Sequencing input: blood. CDR3 DNA: TGTGCCAGCAGCTCAAGAGCCGGGGTCGACAATGAGCAGTTCTTC. Its translation is CASSSRAGVDNEQFF.